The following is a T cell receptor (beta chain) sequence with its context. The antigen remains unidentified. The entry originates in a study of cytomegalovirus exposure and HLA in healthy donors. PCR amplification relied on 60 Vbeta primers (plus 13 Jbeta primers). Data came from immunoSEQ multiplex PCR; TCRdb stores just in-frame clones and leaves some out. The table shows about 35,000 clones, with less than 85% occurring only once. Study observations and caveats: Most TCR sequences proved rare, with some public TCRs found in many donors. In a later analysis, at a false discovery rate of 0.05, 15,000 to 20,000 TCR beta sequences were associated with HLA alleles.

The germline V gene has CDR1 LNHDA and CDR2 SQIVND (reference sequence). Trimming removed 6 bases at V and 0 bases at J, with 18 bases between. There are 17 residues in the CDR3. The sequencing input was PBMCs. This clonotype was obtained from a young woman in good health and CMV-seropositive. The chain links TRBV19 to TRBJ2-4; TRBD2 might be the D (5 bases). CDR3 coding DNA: TGTGCCAGTAGCCGGACTTCCGCCCGATTAGCCAAAAACATTCAGTACTTC. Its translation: CASSRTSARLAKNIQYF.